This T cell receptor (beta chain) was captured by sequencing in a study of metastatic and nonmetastatic thyroid tumors. Study context: Thyroid patients, malignant and benign, had repertoires compared across blood and tumor or nodule tissue.

This clone was seen many times. Its antigen is currently unknown. Thyroid surgery had not been preceded by any treatment in any patient. The V and J ends lost 5 bases and 1 base, in that order; junction bases with no gene match: 5. The germline CDR1 and CDR2 sequences are SGHDN and FVKESK. This CDR3 spans 14 amino acids. Findings of the study overall: Versus benign nodules, malignant thyroid tumors reportedly had significantly higher TCR beta diversity, in blood and tumor.

In the original analysis: It was from CDR3 differences across clinicopathological groups that a distant-metastasis classifier for papillary thyroid cancer was built. Through MiXCR, TCRdb re-clonotyped the PCR reads. The V and J calls here are based on TCRdb, not the publication. This sample carries about 7,700 clones, roughly 27% of them seen once, and the ten largest clones take roughly 30%. The rearrangement joins TRBV14 to TRBJ2-7, with TRBD2 matching over 7 bases. Specimen: tumor tissue. The receptor was derived from a female donor with papillary thyroid cancer or a benign thyroid nodule (not recorded which). Some clones in this sample may be carry-over from other donors' samples. This CDR3 is CASSFGGSSYEQYF. In nucleotides, the CDR3 is TGTGCCAGCAGCTTCGGGGGGTCATCCTACGAGCAGTACTTC.